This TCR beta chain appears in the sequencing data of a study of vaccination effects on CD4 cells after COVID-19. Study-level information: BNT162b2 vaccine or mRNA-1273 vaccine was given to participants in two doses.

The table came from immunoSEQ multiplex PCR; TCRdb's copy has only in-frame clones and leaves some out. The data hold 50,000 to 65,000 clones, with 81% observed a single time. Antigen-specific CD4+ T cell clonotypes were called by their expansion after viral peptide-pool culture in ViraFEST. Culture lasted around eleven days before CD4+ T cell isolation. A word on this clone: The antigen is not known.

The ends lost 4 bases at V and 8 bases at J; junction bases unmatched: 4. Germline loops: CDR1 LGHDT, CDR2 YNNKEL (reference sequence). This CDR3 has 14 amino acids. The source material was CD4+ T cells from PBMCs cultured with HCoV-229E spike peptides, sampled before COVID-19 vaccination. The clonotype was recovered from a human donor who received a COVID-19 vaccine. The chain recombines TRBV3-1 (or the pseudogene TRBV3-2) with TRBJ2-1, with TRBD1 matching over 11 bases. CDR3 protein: CASSRTGGNDEQFF. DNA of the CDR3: TGTGCCAGCAGCCGGACAGGGGGCAACGATGAGCAGTTCTTC.